This entry concerns a single TCR beta chain. There is no known antigen for this receptor. The input lacks base qualities; no much larger clone sits a single base away. The record originates from a study of blood T cell repertoires in COVID-19 (dated by TCRdb to the early 2020s). In the study overall: Samples from collaborators originated in the United States, Italy and Spain and spanned both the acute and convalescent phases of COVID-19. The material from the prospective study consisted of cDNA or gDNA derived from T cells, B-cell-depleted T cells, or PBMCs. The dataset comprised deeply sampled blood TCRbeta repertoires from subjects exposed to, actively infected with, or recovered from COVID-19. The repertoires were made available in a free public database intended to serve as a resource for research on the immune response to SARS-CoV-2. Samples came from the ongoing ImmuneRACE study (first 160 participants) plus 1,254 subjects from 6 global collaborators. A de-identified subject ID, COVID-19 status, age in years and sex were almost always included in the sample metadata. HLA class I and class II types, where available, came from metadata supplied by the sample provider rather than from assay-based typing.

Collaborating institutions collected whole blood in K2EDTA tubes following their own protocols. For TCRbeta analysis, collaborators shipped samples as frozen whole blood, isolated PBMCs, or DNA extracted from either of those sample types. The immunoSEQ Assay, a bias-controlled multiplex PCR, was used to amplify TCRbeta CDR3 regions from genomic DNA. On the study's bioinformatics: Nucleated cell counts per sample were estimated from amplification of reference gene primers within the assay. To quantify the absolute abundance of each unique TCRbeta CDR3 rearrangement, sequence reads were collapsed and filtered. For each sample, productive Simpson clonality was calculated as the square root of Simpson's diversity index over productive rearrangements. This is the immuneACCESS table as TCRdb keeps it, with only in-frame sequences that have V and J called. A part of the clones is gone; compared with another copy, unresolved V genes explain less than half, and the rest is unexplained. The V and J calls and clone size are taken from that table; D and trimming were inferred from the DNA. Here the sample has some 400,000 clones; approximately 86% occur a single time. 2.5% to 3.5% of the sample lies in the top ten.

Results and caveats for the whole study, not just this receptor: How much clinical and demographic metadata was included differed by source and by participant, and the metadata was provided uncurated.

This TCR derives from a human donor in a cohort sampled during active COVID-19. Specimen: peripheral blood.

The nucleotide sequence is given as TGTGCCAGCATCTCCCAGGGACAGAAAGAGACCCAGTACTTC. Its translation is CASISQGQKETQYF. The chain is made from TRBV2 and TRBJ2-5, and TRBD1 aligns with 7 junction nucleotides. Trimmed from V: 7 bases; trimmed from J: 3 bases; junction bases lacking a gene match: 8. Including cysteine and phenylalanine, the CDR3 has 14 amino acids. The only DNA kept is the CDR3, 42 bases in frame from the first base. CDR1 is given as SNHLY and CDR2 as FYNNEI, both from the germline V gene.